This TCR beta chain was retrieved from a study of post-analysis software for immune sequencing data. In the study overall: Several disease courses (relapsing-remitting, secondary progressive and progressive-relapsing) of multiple sclerosis were included.

Note on this clonotype: Antigen specificity is unknown. Sequence at one end of the junction differs from germline and may be a read error.

The CDR3 contains 20 residues. Germline loops: CDR1 SGHTA, CDR2 FQGNSA. Unique molecular identifiers were built into the TCR beta cDNA libraries. The T cell input of roughly 0.9 to 10 million gave about 500,000 cDNA molecules. TCRdb recomputed calls from the PCR reads with MiXCR, one row per CDR3 protein. The data show some 190,000 distinct CDR3 sequences, over 25% seen once. General study findings and limits: F-measure co-clustering was strong for batch-matched samples. Patients used several TRBV segments, including TRBV5-6, TRBV5-1 and TRBV20-1, more often than controls. Relative to controls, patients with multiple sclerosis showed significantly lower normalized Chao1 diversity.

Sequenced input: blood. The rearrangement links TRBV7-2 to TRBJ2-1, with TRBD1 identical over 12 bases. This sequence was found in a girl under 18 with multiple sclerosis. CDR3 in amino acids: CASGLNPYRDRGRMGNEQFF. Written as DNA, the CDR3 is TGTGCCAGCGGCTTAAACCCATACCGGGACAGGGGGCGCATGGGCAATGAGCAGTTCTTC.